There are a few counts of the clone carrying this T cell receptor (beta chain). This sample's time point: newly diagnosed GD, antithyroid drugs for less than 3 months. RNA extracted from PBMCs served as the sequencing template. According to the study, TCR beta libraries were built with iRepertoire HTBI primers and CDR3-region Arm-PCR. TCRdb reanalysed the multiplex PCR reads using MiXCR and keeps one entry per CDR3 protein. Altogether 370,000 or so distinct CDR3 sequences are present, under 20% being singletons, with the ten largest covering 20% to 25%. The data were taken from a study of regulatory T cells in long-lasting Graves disease. The CDR3 covers 15 residues. Germline CDR1 is PRHDT and CDR2 is FYEKMQ (reference sequence). The V gene lost 2 bases and the J gene lost 8 bases, with 18 bases spanning the gap. These records were also assigned to another study, of T cells in Graves' hyperthyroidism and ophthalmopathy.

This sequence originates from a woman between 18 and 30 years old with Graves disease. This chain joins TRBV13 and TRBJ1-2; D is uncertain. Source: peripheral blood mononuclear cells (PBMCs), taken at new diagnosis, from a patient treated with antithyroid drugs. The CDR3 DNA is TGTGCCAGCAGCTTAAGGTCCGGGATACTCCTCGGCTACACCTTC. Its protein is CASSLRSGILLGYTF.